Reported below is one TCR beta chain. Its specific antigen is unknown. Nothing much larger sits one base from this clone, and base qualities are not available. The source of the sample is a study of PD-L1 blockade in urothelial cancer (dated by TCRdb to about 2017). Concerning the study at large: All patients started therapy at some point between 2014 and 2016 and received atezolizumab 1,200 mg intravenously every 3 weeks. Patients had an ECOG performance status of 0 or 1 and had received between 0 and 3 prior chemotherapy regimens. Durable clinical benefit was defined as progression-free survival longer than 6 months, and TCR features were also tested against progression-free and overall survival. The study was an exploratory multi-omic analysis of somatic, immune and clinical correlates of response to PD-L1 blockade with atezolizumab in urothelial cancer. Nine patients reached durable clinical benefit, while roughly 22 patients did not. About nine tenths of the roughly 29 patients were males with bladder-origin urothelial cancer, and about 65% of the roughly 29 reported a prior smoking history. Blood samples were analyzed at 3 weeks after treatment start (second dose) and at 6 weeks after treatment start. Pretreatment tumor samples, along with matched peripheral blood collected serially before and after atezolizumab treatment, underwent TCR sequencing. In the same patients who had TCR sequencing, pretreatment tumors also underwent whole exome sequencing and RNA sequencing. Over 28 patients had pretreatment blood TCR-seq, around 25 had at least one posttreatment blood collection, and around 25 had tumor TCR-seq. Blood samples gave a median of roughly 150,000 T cells and some 83,000 unique TCRs, with a median clonality of approximately 0.08.

Synthetic TCR analog templates were spiked into each PCR so that absolute template abundance could be estimated from read counts. The immunoSEQ assay was used to amplify TCRbeta CDR3 regions from genomic DNA with bias-controlled V and J gene primers. Rearranged TCRbeta segments were sequenced at approximately 20X coverage. The original pipeline was this. Clustering was used to correct sequencing errors, and CDR3s were annotated against IMGT so that V, D and J genes could be assigned. Downstream analyses used only productive TCRbeta rearrangements and left out out-of-frame or stop-codon sequences. Clonality was computed as one minus Shannon entropy normalized by the log of the number of unique productive sequences. Fisher's exact test with Benjamini-Hochberg correction, using a cutoff of adjusted p below 0.01, was how clones that differed between time points or between blood and tumor were identified. This immuneACCESS table, as held by TCRdb, lists in-frame sequences with V and J called but not all clones. Of the missing ones, under half trace to an unresolved V gene in checked studies; the others have no known cause. V and J calls and clone size are given by that table; D and trimming were obtained from the DNA. This sample comprises approximately 100,000 clones, around 85% of them detected only once. The ten largest clones capture 2% to 3% of the sample.

A cohort of about 31 patients with locally advanced or metastatic urothelial carcinoma, treated at Memorial Sloan Kettering on a trial protocol, was included. Peripheral blood mononuclear cells were collected pretreatment and during treatment, at between 1 and 8 total time points per patient. The Qiagen DNeasy Blood extraction kit was used to purify genomic DNA from total PBMCs and tumor samples. PBMCs were collected pretreatment and during treatment and were isolated and stored as previously described. Results the study describes overall, beyond this receptor: Greater expansion of tumor-associated TCR clones in peripheral blood 3 weeks after the start of treatment was observed in patients with durable benefit (n of about 21, p = 0.022). Improved progression-free and overall survival was found to be associated with pretreatment peripheral blood TCR clonality below the median. Because of the small sample size (n ≈ 31) and the many exploratory analyses performed, the results are intended to be regarded as hypothesis-generating.

Measured from the cysteine to the phenylalanine, the CDR3 is 12 residues long. The entry retains the CDR3 DNA only, 36 bases that are in frame from base 1. The germline ends are 11 bases apart after V is trimmed by 7 bases and J by 7 bases. CDR1 and CDR2, per the germline V gene (reference sequence), are MNHEY and SMNVEV. The chain employs TRBV27 and TRBJ2-1; the D segment could be TRBD2, given 6 matching bases. Sequencing used PBMCs, obtained around atezolizumab (anti-PD-L1) treatment. The TCR originated in a man aged 50 to 60 with urothelial cancer. The base sequence is TGTGCCAGCACGGGTGGGAGGAATGAGCAGTTCTTC. This is translated as CASTGGRNEQFF.